This T cell receptor beta chain was obtained from a study of T-cell reconstitution after alpha-beta-depleted transplantation in children. Findings and limits, study-wide: Recipient T cells and thymic progenitors that survived gave rise to the high TCRbeta diversity observed at day 60 in some patients. Roughly two months post-transplant, alpha-beta T cells reportedly originated from several hundred graft clones that had expanded. Once a year had passed after transplant, T-cell counts and diversity came mostly from newly produced T cells.

There are many counts of this clonotype. Its antigen is not known. Unique molecular identifiers were built into the TCRbeta library. TCRdb re-called the PCR reads through MiXCR, storing one row per CDR3 protein. Of about 200,000 distinct CDR3 sequences listed, 5% to 6.5% are singletons. This material consisted of PBMCs, taken before TCRalphabeta/CD19-depleted stem cell transplant. The receptor was isolated from a girl in the first two years of life with combined immunodeficiency, due to receive a stem cell transplant.

CDR3 sequence reads: CAISRSSQGANYGYTF. CDR3 DNA sequence: TGTGCCATCTCCCGAAGCAGTCAGGGGGCTAACTATGGCTACACCTTC. The rearrangement uses TRBV10-3 and TRBJ1-2; 7 positions agree with TRBD1. There are 16 residues in the CDR3. CDR1 is ENHRY, CDR2 SYGVKD, per germline. The J segment lost 0 bases and the V segment lost 8 bases, leaving 12 bases of the junction unmatched.